This T cell receptor beta chain was sequenced in a study of T cells after yellow fever vaccination. The germline V gene has CDR1 MDHEN and CDR2 SYDVKM. Trimming removed 7 bases from V and 2 bases from J; junction bases left unmatched: 4. The CDR3 spans 14 residues. MiXCR was run by TCRdb on the 5' RACE reads, yielding one entry per CDR3 protein. The sample lists hundreds of thousands of distinct CDR3 sequences, roughly 3.5% occurring once. The starting material was PBMCs, obtained on the day of the yellow fever booster vaccination. V usage is TRBV28 and J usage is TRBJ2-2; 7 nucleotides agree with TRBD2. The sequence was obtained from a man aged 18-30 years who received the YFV17D yellow fever vaccine. This CDR3 is CASMPGLNTGELFF. The CDR3 DNA follows: TGTGCCAGCATGCCGGGACTAAACACCGGGGAGCTGTTTTTT. Filled out from reference TRBV28 and TRBJ2-2, the complete variable domain reads DVKVTQSSRYLVKRTGEKVFLECVQDMDHENMFWYRQDPGLGLRLIYFSYDVKMKEKGDIPEGYSVSREKKERFSLILESASTNQTSMYLCASMPGLNTGELFFGEGSRLTVL.